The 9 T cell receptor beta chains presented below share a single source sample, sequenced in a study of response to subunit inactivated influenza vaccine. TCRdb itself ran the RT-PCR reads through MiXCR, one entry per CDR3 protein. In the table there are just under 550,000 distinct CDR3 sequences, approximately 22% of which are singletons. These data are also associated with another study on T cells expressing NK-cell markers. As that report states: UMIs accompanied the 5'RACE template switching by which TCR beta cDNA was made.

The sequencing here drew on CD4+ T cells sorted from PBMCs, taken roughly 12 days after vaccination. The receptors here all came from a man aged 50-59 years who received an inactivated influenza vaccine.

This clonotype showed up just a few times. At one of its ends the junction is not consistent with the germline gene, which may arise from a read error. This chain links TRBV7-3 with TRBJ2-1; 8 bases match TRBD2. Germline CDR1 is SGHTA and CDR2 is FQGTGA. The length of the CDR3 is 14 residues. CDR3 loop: CTSSPGGVRNEQFF. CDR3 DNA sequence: TGTACCAGCAGCCCCGGGGGGGTTCGAAATGAGCAGTTCTTC.

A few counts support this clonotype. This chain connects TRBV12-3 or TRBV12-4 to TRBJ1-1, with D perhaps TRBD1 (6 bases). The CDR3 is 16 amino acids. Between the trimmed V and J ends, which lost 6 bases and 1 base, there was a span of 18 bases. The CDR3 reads CASSMTILTGNTEAFF. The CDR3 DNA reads TGTGCCAGCAGCATGACAATTTTGACAGGGAACACTGAAGCTTTCTTT.

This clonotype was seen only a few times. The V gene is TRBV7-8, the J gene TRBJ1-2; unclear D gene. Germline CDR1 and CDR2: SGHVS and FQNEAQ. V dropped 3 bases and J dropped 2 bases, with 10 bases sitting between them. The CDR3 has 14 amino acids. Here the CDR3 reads CASSFTDTNYGYTF. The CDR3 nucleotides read TGTGCCAGCAGCTTTACTGACACCAACTATGGCTACACCTTC.

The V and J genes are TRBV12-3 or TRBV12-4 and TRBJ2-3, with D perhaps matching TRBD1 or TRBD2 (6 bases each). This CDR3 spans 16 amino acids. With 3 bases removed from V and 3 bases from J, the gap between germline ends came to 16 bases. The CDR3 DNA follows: TGTGCCAGCAGTTTTCTTGGGGGGCCAGGGACAGATACGCAGTATTTT. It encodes CASSFLGGPGTDTQYF.

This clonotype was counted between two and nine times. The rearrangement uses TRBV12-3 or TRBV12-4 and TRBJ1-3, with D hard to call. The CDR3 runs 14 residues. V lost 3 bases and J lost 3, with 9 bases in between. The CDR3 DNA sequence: TGTGCCAGCAGTTTGGGGAACGGTGGAAACACCATATATTTT. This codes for CASSLGNGGNTIYF.

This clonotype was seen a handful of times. CDR3 DNA sequence: TGCAGTGCTAGGCGTGCCGACGAGCAGTACTTC. It codes for CSARRADEQYF. The chain combines TRBV20-1 with TRBJ2-7; D gene uncertain. Looked up from germline, CDR1 is DFQATT and CDR2 is SNEGSKA (reference sequence). The V and J ends lost 3 bases and 5 bases respectively, with 8 bases between them. The CDR3 totals 11 residues.

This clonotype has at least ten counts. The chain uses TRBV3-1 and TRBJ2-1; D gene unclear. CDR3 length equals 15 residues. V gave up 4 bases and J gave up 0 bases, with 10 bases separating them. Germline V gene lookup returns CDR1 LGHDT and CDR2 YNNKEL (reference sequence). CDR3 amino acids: CASSRGESSYNEQFF. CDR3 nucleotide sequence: TGTGCCAGCAGCCGAGGCGAGAGCTCCTACAATGAGCAGTTCTTC.

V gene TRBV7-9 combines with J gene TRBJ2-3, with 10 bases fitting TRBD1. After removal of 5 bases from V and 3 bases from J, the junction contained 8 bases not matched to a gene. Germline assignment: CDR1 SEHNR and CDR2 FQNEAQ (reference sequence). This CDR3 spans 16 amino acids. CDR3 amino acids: CASSLTSGQGTDTQYF. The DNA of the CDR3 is TGTGCCAGCAGCCTCACATCGGGACAGGGGACAGATACGCAGTATTTT.

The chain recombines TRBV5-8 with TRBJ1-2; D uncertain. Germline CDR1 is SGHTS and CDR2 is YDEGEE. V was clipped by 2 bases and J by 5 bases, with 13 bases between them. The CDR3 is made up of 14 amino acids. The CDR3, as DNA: TGTGCCAGCAGCTTAGAAGGAGCTGGGTATGGCTACACCTTC. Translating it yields CASSLEGAGYGYTF.